The TCR beta chain under discussion was sequenced for a study of T-cell memory formation after mild COVID-19. TCRdb ran MiXCR on the 5' RACE reads and lists one entry per CDR3 protein. The table has around 400,000 distinct CDR3 sequences, 20% to 25% seen once. Note on this clonotype: Antigen: not known.

The CDR3 sequence is 14 residues long. Trimming shortened V by 6 bases and J by 0 bases, and 12 bases separated the two germline ends. Germline lookup yields CDR1 SQVTM and CDR2 ANQGSEA. Points from the study as a whole: Pre-infection memory already had some responding clones, implying cross-reactive memory joined.

The V call is TRBV29-1, the J call TRBJ1-5, with a weak D call TRBD1 (5 bases). This clonotype was sampled from an adult woman who had mild COVID-19 (a few samples of this study predate the infection). Cell type and time point are not known. The specimen sequenced was PBMCs or a T cell subset sorted from them (not recorded which). The CDR3 here is CSVGDGYSNQPQHF. CDR3 coding DNA: TGCAGCGTCGGGGACGGATATAGCAATCAGCCCCAGCATTTT.